What follows is one TCR beta chain and its context. What it binds is not known. The data derive from a study of beta chain features in type 1 diabetes. General study points: Across all four CD4+ subsets, people with type 1 diabetes showed modestly shorter TCRB CDR3s.

The isolated RNA, all of it, was reverse transcribed, so expressed TCRB transcripts were what got sequenced. Stem cell-like memory T cell samples yielded about a million reads on average. Measured with immunoSEQ multiplex PCR; TCRdb has only the in-frame clones, and not every one. In the table there are over 25,000 clones, about 49% of which are singletons. The V and J ends lost 2 bases and 6 bases, in that order; junction bases with no gene match: 5. Per germline, CDR1 MNHEY and CDR2 SVGAGI. The CDR3 runs 14 residues. Input material: stem cell memory CD4+ T cells from blood. This sequence was found in a man between 25 and 39 years old with type 1 diabetes. The chain combines TRBV6-5 with TRBJ2-7; 9 bases map to TRBD1. The DNA of the CDR3 is TGTGCCAGCAGTTACCCGACAGGGGGTGGCGAGCAGTACTTC. Translated: CASSYPTGGGEQYF.